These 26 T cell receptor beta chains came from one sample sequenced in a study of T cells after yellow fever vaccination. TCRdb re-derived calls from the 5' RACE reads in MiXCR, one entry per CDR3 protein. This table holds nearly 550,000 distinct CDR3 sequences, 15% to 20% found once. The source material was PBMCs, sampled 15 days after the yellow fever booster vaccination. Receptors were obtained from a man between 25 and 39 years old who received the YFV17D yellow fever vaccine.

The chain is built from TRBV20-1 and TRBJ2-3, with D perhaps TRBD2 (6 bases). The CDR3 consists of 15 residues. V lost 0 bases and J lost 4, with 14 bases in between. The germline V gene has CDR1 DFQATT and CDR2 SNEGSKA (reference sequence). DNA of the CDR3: TGCAGTGCTAGAGACTCAGGGCGGGGTCCAGATACGCAGTATTTT. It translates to CSARDSGRGPDTQYF.

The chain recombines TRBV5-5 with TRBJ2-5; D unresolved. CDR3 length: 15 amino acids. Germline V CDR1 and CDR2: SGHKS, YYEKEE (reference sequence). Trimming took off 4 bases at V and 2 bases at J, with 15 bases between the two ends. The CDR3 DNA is TGTGCCAGCAGCCCCTTCACGACTGGGCAAGAGACCCAGTACTTC. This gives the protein CASSPFTTGQETQYF. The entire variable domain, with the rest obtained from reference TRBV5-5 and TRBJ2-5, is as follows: DAGVTQSPTHLIKTRGQQVTLRCSPISGHKSVSWYQQVLGQGPQFIFQYYEKEERGRGNFPDRFSARQFPNYSSELNVNALLLGDSALYLCASSPFTTGQETQYFGPGTRLLVL.

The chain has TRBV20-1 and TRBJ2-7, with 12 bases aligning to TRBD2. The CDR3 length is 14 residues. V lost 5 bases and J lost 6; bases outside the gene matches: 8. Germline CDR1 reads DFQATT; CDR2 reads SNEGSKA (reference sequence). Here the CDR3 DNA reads TGCAGTGCTGGACTAGCGGGAAGGGTTGGCGAGCAGTACTTC. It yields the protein CSAGLAGRVGEQYF.

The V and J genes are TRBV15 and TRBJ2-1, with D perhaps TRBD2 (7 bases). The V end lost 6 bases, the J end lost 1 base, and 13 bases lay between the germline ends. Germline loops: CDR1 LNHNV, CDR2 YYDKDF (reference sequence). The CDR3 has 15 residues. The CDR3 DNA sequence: TGTGCCACCAGAGGGGGGGGGCTATCCTACAATGAGCAGTTCTTC. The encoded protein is CATRGGGLSYNEQFF.

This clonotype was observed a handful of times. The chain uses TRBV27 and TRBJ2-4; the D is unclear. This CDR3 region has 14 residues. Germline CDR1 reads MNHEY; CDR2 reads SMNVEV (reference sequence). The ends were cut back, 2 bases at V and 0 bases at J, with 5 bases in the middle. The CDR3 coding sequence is TGTGCCAGCAGTTTAGATCTAGCCAAAAACATTCAGTACTTC. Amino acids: CASSLDLAKNIQYF.

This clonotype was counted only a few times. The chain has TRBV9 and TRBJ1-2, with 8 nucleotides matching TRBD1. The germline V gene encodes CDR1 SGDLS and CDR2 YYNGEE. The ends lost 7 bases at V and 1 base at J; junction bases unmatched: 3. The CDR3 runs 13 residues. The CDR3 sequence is CASDRGNNYGYTF. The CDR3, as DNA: TGTGCCAGCGACAGGGGAAATAACTATGGCTACACCTTC.

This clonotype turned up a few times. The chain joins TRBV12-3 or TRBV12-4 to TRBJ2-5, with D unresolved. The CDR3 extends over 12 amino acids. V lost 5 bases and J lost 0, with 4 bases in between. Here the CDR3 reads CASSLHQETQYF. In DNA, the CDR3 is TGTGCCAGCAGTCTGCACCAAGAGACCCAGTACTTC.

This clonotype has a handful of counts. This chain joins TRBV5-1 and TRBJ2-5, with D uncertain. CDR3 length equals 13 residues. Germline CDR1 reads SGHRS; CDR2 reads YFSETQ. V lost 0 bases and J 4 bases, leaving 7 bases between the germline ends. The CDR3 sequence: CASSLGHLETQYF. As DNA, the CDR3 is TGCGCCAGCAGCTTGGGACATCTAGAGACCCAGTACTTC.

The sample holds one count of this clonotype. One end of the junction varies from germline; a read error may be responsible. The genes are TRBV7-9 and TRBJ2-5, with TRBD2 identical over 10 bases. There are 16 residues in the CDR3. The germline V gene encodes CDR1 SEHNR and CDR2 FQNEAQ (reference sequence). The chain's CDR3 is CASSLGLAGAEETQNF. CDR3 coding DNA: TGTGCCAGCAGCTTAGGGCTAGCGGGAGCCGAGGAGACCCAGAACTTC.

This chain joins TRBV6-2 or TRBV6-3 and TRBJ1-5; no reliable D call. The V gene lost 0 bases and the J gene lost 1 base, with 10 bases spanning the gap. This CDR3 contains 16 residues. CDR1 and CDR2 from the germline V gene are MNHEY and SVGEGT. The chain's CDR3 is CASSYSVVRSNQPQHF. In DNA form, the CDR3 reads TGTGCCAGCAGTTACTCGGTCGTTAGGAGCAATCAGCCCCAGCATTTT.

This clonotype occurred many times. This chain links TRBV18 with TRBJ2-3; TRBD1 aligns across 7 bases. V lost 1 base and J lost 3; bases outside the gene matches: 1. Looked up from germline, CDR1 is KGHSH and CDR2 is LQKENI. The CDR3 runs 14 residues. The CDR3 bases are TGTGCCAGCTCACCACGGACAGGTACAGATACGCAGTATTTT. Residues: CASSPRTGTDTQYF.

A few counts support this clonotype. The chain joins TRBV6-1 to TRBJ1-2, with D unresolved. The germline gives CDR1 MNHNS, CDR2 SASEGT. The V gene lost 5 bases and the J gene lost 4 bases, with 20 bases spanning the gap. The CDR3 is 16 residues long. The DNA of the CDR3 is TGTGCCAGCAGTCAAACTTCCACTCGGATCCCCTATGGCTACACCTTC. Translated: CASSQTSTRIPYGYTF.

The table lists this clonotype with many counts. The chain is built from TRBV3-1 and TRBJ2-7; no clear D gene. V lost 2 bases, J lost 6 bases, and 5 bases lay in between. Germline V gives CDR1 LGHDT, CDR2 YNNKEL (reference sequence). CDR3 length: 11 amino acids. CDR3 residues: CASSQSTEQYF. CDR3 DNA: TGTGCCAGCAGCCAAAGTACCGAGCAGTACTTC.

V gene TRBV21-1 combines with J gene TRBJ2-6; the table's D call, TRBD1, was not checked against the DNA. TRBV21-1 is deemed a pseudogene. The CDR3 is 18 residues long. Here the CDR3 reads CASSKNRVELSGANVLTF. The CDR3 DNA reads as TGTGCCAGCAGCAAGAACAGGGTGGAATTATCTGGGGCCAACGTCCTGACTTTC.

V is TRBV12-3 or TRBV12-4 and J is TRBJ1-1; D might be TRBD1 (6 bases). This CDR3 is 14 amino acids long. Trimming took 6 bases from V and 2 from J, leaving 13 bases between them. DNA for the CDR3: TGTGCCAGCAGAATGGGACAATCTAACACTGAAGCTTTCTTT. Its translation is CASRMGQSNTEAFF.

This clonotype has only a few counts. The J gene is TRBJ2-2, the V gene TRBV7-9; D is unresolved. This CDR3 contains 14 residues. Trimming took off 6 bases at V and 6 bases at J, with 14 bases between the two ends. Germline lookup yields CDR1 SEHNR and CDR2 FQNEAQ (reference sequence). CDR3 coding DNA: TGTGCCAGCAGTCCCCTGGGCGGTTCCGGGGAGCTGTTTTTT. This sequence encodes CASSPLGGSGELFF. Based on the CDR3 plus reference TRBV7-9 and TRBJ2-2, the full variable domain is DTGVSQNPRHKITKRGQNVTFRCDPISEHNRLYWYRQTLGQGPEFLTYFQNEAQLEKSRLLSDRFSAERPKGSFSTLEIQRTEQGDSAMYLCASSPLGGSGELFFGEGSRLTVL.

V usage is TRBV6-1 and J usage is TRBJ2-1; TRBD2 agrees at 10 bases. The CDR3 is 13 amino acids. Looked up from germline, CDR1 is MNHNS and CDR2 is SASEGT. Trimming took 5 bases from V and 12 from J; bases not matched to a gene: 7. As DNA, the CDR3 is TGTGCCAGCAGTCTGCTAGCGGGAGCTTGGCAGTTCTTC. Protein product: CASSLLAGAWQFF.

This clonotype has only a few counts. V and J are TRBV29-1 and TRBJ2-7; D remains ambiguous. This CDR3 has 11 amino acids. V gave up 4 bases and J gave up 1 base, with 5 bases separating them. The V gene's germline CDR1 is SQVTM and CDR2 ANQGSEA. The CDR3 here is CSVAKSYEQYF. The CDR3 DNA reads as TGCAGCGTTGCAAAGTCCTACGAGCAGTACTTC.

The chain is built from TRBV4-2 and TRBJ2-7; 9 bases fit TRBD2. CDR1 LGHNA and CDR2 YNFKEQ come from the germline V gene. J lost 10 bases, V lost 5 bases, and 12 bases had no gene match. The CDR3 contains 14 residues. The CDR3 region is CASSKVAGVPEQYF. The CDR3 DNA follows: TGTGCCAGCAGCAAGGTAGCGGGAGTACCAGAACAGTACTTC.

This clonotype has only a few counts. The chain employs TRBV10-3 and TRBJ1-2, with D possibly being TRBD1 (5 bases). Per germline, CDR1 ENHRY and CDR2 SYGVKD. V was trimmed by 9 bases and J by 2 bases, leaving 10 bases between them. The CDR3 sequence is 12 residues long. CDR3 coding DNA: TGTGCCATGCACGGGACGAACTATGGCTACACCTTC. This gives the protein CAMHGTNYGYTF.

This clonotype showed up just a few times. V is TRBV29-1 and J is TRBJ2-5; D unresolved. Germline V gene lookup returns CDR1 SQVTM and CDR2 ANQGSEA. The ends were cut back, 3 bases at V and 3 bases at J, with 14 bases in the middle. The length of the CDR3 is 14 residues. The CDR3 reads CSVDNWPAKETQYF. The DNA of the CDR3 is TGCAGCGTTGATAATTGGCCAGCCAAAGAGACCCAGTACTTC.

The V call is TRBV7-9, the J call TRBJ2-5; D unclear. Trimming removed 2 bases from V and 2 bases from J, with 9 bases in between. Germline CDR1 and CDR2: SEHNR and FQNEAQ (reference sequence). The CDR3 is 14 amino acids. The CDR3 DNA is TGTGCCAGCAGCTTACAACAACTGCAAGAGACCCAGTACTTC. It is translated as CASSLQQLQETQYF. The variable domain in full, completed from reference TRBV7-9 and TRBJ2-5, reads DTGVSQNPRHKITKRGQNVTFRCDPISEHNRLYWYRQTLGQGPEFLTYFQNEAQLEKSRLLSDRFSAERPKGSFSTLEIQRTEQGDSAMYLCASSLQQLQETQYFGPGTRLLVL.

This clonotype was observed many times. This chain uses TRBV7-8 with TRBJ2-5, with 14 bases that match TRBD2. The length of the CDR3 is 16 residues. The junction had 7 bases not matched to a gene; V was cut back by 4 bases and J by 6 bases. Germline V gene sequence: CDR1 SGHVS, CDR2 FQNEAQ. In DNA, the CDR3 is TGTGCCAGCAGCTCCGGGACTAGCGGGAGTATGCAGACCCAGTACTTC. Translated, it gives CASSSGTSGSMQTQYF.

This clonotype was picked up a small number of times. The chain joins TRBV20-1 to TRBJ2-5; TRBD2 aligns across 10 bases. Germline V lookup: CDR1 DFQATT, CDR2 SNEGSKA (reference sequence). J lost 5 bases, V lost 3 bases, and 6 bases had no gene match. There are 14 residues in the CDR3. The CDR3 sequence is CSARWLAGVETQYF. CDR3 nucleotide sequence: TGCAGTGCTAGGTGGCTAGCGGGAGTTGAGACCCAGTACTTC.

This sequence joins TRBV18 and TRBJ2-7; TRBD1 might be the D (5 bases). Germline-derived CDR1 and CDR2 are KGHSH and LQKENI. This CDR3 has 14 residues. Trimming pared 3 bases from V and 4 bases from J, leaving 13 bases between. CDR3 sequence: CASSPLGAVYEQYF. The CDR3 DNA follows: TGTGCCAGCTCACCCCTTGGGGCAGTTTACGAGCAGTACTTC.

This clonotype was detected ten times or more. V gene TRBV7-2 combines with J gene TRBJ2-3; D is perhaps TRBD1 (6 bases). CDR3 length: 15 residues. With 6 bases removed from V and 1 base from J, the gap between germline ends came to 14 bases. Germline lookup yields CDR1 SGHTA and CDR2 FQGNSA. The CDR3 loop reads CASSDGGLGTDTQYF. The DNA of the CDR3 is TGTGCCAGCAGTGATGGGGGCCTCGGCACAGATACGCAGTATTTT. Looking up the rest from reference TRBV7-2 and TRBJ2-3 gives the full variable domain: GAGVSQSPSNKVTEKGKDVELRCDPISGHTALYWYRQSLGQGLEFLIYFQGNSAPDKSGLPSDRFSAERTGGSVSTLTIQRTQQEDSAVYLCASSDGGLGTDTQYFGPGTRLTVL.